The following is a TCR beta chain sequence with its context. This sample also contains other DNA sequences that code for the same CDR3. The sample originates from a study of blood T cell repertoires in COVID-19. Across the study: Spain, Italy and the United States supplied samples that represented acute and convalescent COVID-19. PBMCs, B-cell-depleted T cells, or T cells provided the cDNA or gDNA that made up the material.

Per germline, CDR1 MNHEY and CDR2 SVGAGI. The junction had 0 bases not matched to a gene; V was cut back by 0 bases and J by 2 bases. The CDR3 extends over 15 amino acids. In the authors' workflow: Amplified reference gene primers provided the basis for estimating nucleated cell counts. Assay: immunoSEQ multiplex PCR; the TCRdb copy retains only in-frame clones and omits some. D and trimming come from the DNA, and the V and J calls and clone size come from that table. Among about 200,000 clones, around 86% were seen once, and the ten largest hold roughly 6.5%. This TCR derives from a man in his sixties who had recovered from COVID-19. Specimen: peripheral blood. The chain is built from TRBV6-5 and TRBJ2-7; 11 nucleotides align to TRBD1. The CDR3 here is CASSYSGQGAYEQYF. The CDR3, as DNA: TGTGCCAGCAGTTACTCGGGACAGGGGGCCTACGAGCAGTACTTC.